This TCR beta chain is drawn from a study of OX40 agonist ivuxolimab in advanced cancers. Study at large: Previous treatment with anti-PD-1, anti-PD-L1 or anti-CTLA-4 therapy was allowed; 40% had received some. Study-wide results and caveats: Both CD4+ and CD8+ T cell populations in blood had undergone clonal expansion by week 6 at 0.1 to 3.0 mg/kg. The antigens recognized by the expanded peripheral T cells, that is their antigen specificity, were not determined.

The CDR3 is 15 amino acids. Germline trimming cut 0 bases from V and 5 bases from J; bases unmatched to any gene: 0. Germline CDR1 and CDR2: KGHSH and LQKENI. Libraries were prepared by immunoSEQ multiplex PCR; TCRdb keeps only in-frame clonotypes and omits some of them. The sample holds about 93,000 clones, 94% seen once. Comment on this clone: Its antigen is still unknown.

The sequencing used CD4+ or CD8+ T cells sorted from blood, collected in a trial of the OX40 agonist ivuxolimab. The rearrangement uses TRBV18 and TRBJ1-4; TRBD1 matches at 10 bases. The TCR originated in an adult with an advanced solid tumor such as melanoma, head and neck, liver or kidney cancer. DNA for the CDR3: TGTGCCAGCTCACCACCGGGACAGGGGAATGAAAAACTGTTTTTT. This gives the protein CASSPPGQGNEKLFF.